The 9 T cell receptor beta chains listed next were all sequenced from one sample in a study of T cell repertoires in cytomegalovirus infection (dated by TCRdb to the late 2010s). The treatment or condition label, read with the paper, signifies: in vitro stimulation with specific CMV peptide epitopes to enrich CMV-specific T cells. The antigens for these receptors are not known. TCRdb lists the instrument as Illumina HiSeq 1500. TCRdb applied fastp at Q25 and MiXCR to the public reads, then kept only in-frame beta chains. When rows share a CDR3 protein, they turn into one entry using the most common DNA and genes. Here the sample has 230,000 or so distinct CDR3 sequences; around 40% occur a single time. Roughly three fifths of the sample comes from the top ten. Sequenced material: CD8+ T cells from cultured PBMCs, taken from culture after CMV antigen stimulation. The receptors come from a human donor in good health (CMV status not recorded). Some clones in this sample may be carry-over from other donors' samples.

This clonotype was observed a handful of times. CDR3 amino acids: CASSSTIIRGNEQFF. The DNA of the CDR3 is TGTGCCAGCAGCTCGACCATCATTCGGGGCAATGAGCAGTTCTTC. The gene calls are TRBV7-6 and TRBJ2-1, with D possibly TRBD2 on 5 matching bases. Trimming pared 4 bases from V and 6 bases from J, leaving 16 bases between. The CDR3 has 15 residues. The germline CDR1 and CDR2 sequences are SGHVS and FNYEAQ. The complete variable domain, with remaining parts taken from reference TRBV7-6 and TRBJ2-1, reads GAGVSQSPRYKVTKRGQDVALRCDPISGHVSLYWYRQALGQGPEFLTYFNYEAQQDKSGLPNDRFSAERPEGSISTLTIQRTEQRDSAMYRCASSSTIIRGNEQFFGPGTRLTVL.

In this sample, this clonotype turned up a few times. This chain joins TRBV7-8 and TRBJ2-3, with D possibly TRBD2 on 6 matching bases. V shed 3 bases and J shed 6 bases, with 16 bases lying between them. This CDR3 has 15 amino acids. CDR1 and CDR2 (germline): SGHVS, FQNEAQ. The CDR3 DNA is TGTGCCAGCAGCTTGATAGGGAGGCAAGGGGATACGCAGTATTTT. Protein product: CASSLIGRQGDTQYF.

CDR3 nucleotide sequence: TGCAGTGCGGCGGGAGCCAACACTGAAGCTTTCTTT. Protein: CSAAGANTEAFF. The chain carries TRBV20-1 and TRBJ1-1; D ambiguous. This CDR3 spans 12 amino acids. V was clipped by 6 bases and J by 2 bases, with 10 bases between them. Germline V lookup: CDR1 DFQATT, CDR2 SNEGSKA (reference sequence).

This clonotype came up a few times. J is TRBJ2-1 and V is TRBV5-1; 7 bases match TRBD1. The CDR3 loop spans 14 amino acids. Germline V gene data show CDR1 as SGHRS and CDR2 as YFSETQ. Trimming took 0 bases from V and 7 from J; bases not matched to a gene: 4. This CDR3 is CASSLGAGGNEQFF. CDR3 sequence (DNA): TGCGCCAGCAGCTTGGGTGCAGGGGGAAATGAGCAGTTCTTC.

This clonotype was recorded a few times. The chain combines TRBV4-1 with TRBJ2-1; 8 bases are a match to TRBD1. Trimming at V came to 0 bases and at J to 3 bases, leaving 7 bases not matched to a gene. This CDR3 has 17 amino acids. The germline gives CDR1 MGHRA, CDR2 YSYEKL. The CDR3 spells CASSQEAGQGNYNEQFF. The CDR3, as DNA: TGCGCCAGCAGCCAAGAGGCTGGACAGGGCAACTACAATGAGCAGTTCTTC.

This clonotype was counted a few times. J is TRBJ2-3 and V is TRBV11-2; 7 positions agree with TRBD1. V gave up 5 bases and J gave up 4 bases; unmatched junction bases: 6. Looked up from germline, CDR1 is SGHAT and CDR2 is FQNNGV. The CDR3 loop spans 14 amino acids. The CDR3 nucleotides are TGTGCCAGCAGCACAGGGGTGTGGGCAGATACGCAGTATTTT. This gives the protein CASSTGVWADTQYF.

This clonotype appeared many times. The V call is TRBV12-3 or TRBV12-4, the J call TRBJ2-3, with D possibly being TRBD1 or TRBD2 (5 bases each). This CDR3 comprises 17 residues. Trimming pared 4 bases from V and 6 bases from J, leaving 23 bases between. The CDR3 sequence is CASSSSPGTWFSDTQYF. The CDR3 DNA sequence: TGTGCCAGCAGTTCTAGCCCCGGGACCTGGTTTTCGGATACGCAGTATTTT.

The chain has TRBV7-9 and TRBJ2-7; 7 nucleotides line up with TRBD2. Germline CDR1 SEHNR, CDR2 FQNEAQ (reference sequence). J was trimmed by 6 bases and V by 7 bases; bases with no gene match: 12. The CDR3 consists of 14 residues. CDR3 nucleotides: TGTGCCAGCACCAACCGGGACGCGGGGGTCGAGCAGTACTTC. Translation gives CASTNRDAGVEQYF.

The chain couples TRBV19 to TRBJ2-2; D might be TRBD1 (6 bases). Deletions cut 4 bases from V and 5 bases from J, with 11 bases between. The CDR3 length is 14 residues. Germline V gene data show CDR1 as LNHDA and CDR2 as SQIVND (reference sequence). CDR3: CASSTTGTTGELFF. CDR3 DNA sequence: TGTGCCAGTAGTACAACAGGGACGACCGGGGAGCTGTTTTTT.